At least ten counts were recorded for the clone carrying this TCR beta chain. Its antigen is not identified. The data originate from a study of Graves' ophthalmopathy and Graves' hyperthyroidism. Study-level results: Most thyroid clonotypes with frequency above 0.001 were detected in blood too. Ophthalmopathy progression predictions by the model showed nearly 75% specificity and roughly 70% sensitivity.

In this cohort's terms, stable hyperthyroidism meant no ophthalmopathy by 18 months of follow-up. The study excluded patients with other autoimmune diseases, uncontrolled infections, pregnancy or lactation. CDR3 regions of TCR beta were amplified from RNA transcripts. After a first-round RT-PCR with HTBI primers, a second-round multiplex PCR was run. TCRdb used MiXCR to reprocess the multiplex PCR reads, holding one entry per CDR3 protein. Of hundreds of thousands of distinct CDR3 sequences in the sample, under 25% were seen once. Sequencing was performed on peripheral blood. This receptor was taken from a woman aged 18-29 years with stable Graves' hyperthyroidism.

The CDR3, as DNA: TGTGCCAGCAGCCCCTCTGGGGGGGCCTCCTACGAGCAGTACTTC. Translated, it gives CASSPSGGASYEQYF. The J gene is TRBJ2-7, the V gene TRBV6-1; TRBD2 is a possible D gene (7 bases). Germline values: CDR1 MNHNS, CDR2 SASEGT. V lost 6 bases, J lost 0 bases, and 15 bases lay in between. The CDR3 spans 15 residues.